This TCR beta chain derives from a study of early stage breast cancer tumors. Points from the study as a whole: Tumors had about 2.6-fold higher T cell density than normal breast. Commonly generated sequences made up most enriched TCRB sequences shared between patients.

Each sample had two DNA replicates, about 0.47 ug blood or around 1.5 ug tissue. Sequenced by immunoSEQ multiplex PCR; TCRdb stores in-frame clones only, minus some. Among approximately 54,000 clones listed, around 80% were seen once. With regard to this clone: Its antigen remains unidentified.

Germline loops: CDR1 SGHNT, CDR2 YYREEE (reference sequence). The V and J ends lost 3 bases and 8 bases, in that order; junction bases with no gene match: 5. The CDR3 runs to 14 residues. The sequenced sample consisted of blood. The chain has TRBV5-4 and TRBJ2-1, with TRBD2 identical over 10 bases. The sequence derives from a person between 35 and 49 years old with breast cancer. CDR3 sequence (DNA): TGTGCCAGCAGCTCATCCGGGACTAGCGATGAGCAGTTCTTC. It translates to CASSSSGTSDEQFF.